Below, one TCR beta chain is given with its context. Its antigen is still unknown. TCRdb's copy holds only in-frame clones and misses some; the assay was immunoSEQ multiplex PCR. The data contain around 2,000,000 clones, approximately 94% of them singletons. From germline, CDR1 is MDHEN and CDR2 SYDVKM. Trimming removed 1 base at V and 0 bases at J, with 16 bases between. The CDR3 is 17 residues long. CD8 cells classed as naive were CD45RO-negative and positively selected for CCR7, excluding terminally differentiated effector memory CD45RA+ cells. These data belong to a study of shared clonotypes between healthy human individuals. Study information: CD8 memory received one plate per donor, CD8 naive two, CD4 memory three and CD4 naive three. Study-level findings and limits: What naive subsets generally showed was a larger estimated richness than memory subsets showed. How much donors shared clonotypes was expected to be affected by sequencing depth. Only blood samples were collected, and tissue repertoires likely differ.

The chain has TRBV28 and TRBJ2-7; no clear D gene. This TCR derives from a man aged 18 to 30 in good health. Some clones in this sample may be carry-over from other donors' samples. The sample was naive CD8+ T cells from PBMCs. The DNA for the CDR3 is TGTGCCAGCAGTTTATTTTTCATGAGCGAGAGCTCCTACGAGCAGTACTTC. It translates to CASSLFFMSESSYEQYF.